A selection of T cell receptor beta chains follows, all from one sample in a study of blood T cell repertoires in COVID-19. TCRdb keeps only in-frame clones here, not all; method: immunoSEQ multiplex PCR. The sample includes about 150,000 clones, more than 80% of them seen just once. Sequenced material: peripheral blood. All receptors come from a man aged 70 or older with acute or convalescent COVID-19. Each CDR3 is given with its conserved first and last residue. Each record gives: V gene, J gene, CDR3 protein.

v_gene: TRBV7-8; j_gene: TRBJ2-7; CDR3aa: CASSRGQASEQYF
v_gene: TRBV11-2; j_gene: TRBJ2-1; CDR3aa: CASSPAGSGNEQFF
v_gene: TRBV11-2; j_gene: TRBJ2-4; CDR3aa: CASRGAGAKNIQYF
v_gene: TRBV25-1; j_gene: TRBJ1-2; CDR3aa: CASSEAAASSFGYTF
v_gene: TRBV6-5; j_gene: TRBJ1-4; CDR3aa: CASRALGGREKLFF
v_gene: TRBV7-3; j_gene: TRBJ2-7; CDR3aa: CASSPQNGLEQYF
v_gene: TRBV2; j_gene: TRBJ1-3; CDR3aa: CASSAPQGGGNTIYF
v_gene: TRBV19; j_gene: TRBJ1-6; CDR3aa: CASSIGGSPPLHF
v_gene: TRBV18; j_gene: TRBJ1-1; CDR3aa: CASSPGETTEAFF
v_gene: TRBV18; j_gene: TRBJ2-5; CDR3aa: CASSPPGTQETQYF
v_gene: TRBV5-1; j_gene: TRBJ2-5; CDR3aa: CASSPLEFQGAGETQYF
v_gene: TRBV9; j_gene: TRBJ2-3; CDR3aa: CASSGPLTGSTDTQYF
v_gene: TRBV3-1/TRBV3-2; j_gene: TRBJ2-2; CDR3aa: CASSQPGLAGDNTGELFF
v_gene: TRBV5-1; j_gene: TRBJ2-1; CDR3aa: CASSLEVRDNEQFF
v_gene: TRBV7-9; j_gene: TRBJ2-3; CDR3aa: CASSLRQGDTQYF
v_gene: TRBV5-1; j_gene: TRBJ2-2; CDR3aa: CASSLAGGPNTGELFF
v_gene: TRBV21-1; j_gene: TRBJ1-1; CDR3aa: CASSTPRDRDTEAFF
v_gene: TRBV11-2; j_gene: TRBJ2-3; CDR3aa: CASSFVRDTQYF
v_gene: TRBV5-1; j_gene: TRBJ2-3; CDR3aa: CASSPGELSTDTQYF
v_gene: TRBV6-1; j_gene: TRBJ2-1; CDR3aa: CASREGLLAHNEQFF
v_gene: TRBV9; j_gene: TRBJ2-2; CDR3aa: CASSVGGRANTGELFF
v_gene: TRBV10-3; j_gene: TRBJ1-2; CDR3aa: CAISPETIVNGYTF
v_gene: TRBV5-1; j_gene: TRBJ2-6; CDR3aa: CASTDTGNGANVLTF
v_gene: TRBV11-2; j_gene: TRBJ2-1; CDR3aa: CASSLNRGTQRFGEQFF
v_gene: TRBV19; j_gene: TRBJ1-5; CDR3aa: CASSSVGTGNQPQHF
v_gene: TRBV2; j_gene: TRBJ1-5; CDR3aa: CASSEYRERQPQHF
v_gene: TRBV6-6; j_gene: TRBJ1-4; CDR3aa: CATAGQGDEKLFF
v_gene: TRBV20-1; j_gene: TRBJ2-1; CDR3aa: CSAAVRNEQFF
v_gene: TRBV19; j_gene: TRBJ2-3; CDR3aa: CASGGRADTQYF
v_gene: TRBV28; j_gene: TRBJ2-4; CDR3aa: CASSLWENKNIQYF
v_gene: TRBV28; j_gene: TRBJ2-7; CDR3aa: CASSPTSGSYEQYF
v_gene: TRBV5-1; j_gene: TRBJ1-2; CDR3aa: CASSLETGLGYTF
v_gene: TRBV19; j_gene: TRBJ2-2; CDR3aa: CASSTYLFGGANTGELFF
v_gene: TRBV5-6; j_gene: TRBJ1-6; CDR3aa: CASSLGDRAYNSPLHF
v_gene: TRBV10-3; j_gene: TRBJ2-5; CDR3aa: CAISESDRGRQETQYF
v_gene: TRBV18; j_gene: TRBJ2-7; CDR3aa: CASSPGLAGTSYEQYF
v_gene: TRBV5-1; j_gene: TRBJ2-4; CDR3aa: CASSFSGAANIQYF
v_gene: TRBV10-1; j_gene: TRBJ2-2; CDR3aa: CASSELAQTGELFF
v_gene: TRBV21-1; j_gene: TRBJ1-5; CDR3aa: CASSTRDRGSQPQHF
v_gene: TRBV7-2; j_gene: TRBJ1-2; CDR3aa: CASSFRGNYGYTF
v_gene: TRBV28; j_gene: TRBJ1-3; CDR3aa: CASSLTGASSGNTIYF
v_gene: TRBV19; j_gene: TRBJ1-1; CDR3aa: CASSMGQGAPKPEAFF
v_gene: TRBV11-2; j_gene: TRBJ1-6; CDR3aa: CASSLGQGYYNSPLHF
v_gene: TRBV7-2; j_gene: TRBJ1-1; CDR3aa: CASSLVVGVPEAFF
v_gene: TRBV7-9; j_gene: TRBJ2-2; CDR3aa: CASILGTSNTGELFF
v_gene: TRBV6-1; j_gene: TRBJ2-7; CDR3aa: CASSEGASGIYEQYF
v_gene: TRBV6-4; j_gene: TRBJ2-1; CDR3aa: CASSEQGLAGGKNEQFF
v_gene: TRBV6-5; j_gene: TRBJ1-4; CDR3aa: CASSRPGTGVEKLFF
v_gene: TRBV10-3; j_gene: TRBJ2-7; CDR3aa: CAISEPTSLGASEQYF
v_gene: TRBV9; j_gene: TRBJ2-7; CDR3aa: CASSVEAQNYEQYF
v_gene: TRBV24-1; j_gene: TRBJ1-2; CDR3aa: CATKQGASDGYTF
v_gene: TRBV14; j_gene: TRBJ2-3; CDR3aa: CASSQRGSYGTDTQYF
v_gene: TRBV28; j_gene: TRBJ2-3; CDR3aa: CASTLSPAGGLTDTQYF
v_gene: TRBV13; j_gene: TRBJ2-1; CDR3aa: CASSPGTGIRDEQFF
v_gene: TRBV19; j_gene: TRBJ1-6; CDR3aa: CASSIGADNSPLHF
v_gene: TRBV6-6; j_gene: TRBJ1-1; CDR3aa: CASSVGGALNTEAFF
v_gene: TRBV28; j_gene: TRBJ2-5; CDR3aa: CASSFLSGRVKETQYF
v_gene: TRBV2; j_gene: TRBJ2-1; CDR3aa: CASTGLAGGRLSNEQFF
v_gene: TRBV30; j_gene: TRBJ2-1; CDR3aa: CAWTHLSSYNEQFF